This TCR beta chain came from a study of patients and donors after allogeneic stem cell transplantation. V was cut by 0 bases and J by 3 bases, with 7 bases left in between. The germline V gene encodes CDR1 SGHRS and CDR2 YFSETQ. The CDR3 is 14 residues long. TCRdb reprocessed the RT-PCR reads with MiXCR, giving one entry per CDR3 protein. The profile covers about 40,000 distinct CDR3 sequences, with roughly 30% appearing a single time and 55% to 75% taken by the ten largest. The source is a human donor who was either an allogeneic HSCT recipient or a stem cell or donor lymphocyte infusion donor (not recorded which). It is not recorded whose cells these are; they may come from a transplant donor. The chain links TRBV5-1 to TRBJ2-1; D not resolved. The sequencing sample was made of blood, either unsorted or a sorted T cell fraction (not recorded which). CDR3 amino acids: CASSLEEIYNEQFF. The DNA of the CDR3 is TGCGCCAGCAGCTTGGAGGAGATCTACAATGAGCAGTTCTTC.